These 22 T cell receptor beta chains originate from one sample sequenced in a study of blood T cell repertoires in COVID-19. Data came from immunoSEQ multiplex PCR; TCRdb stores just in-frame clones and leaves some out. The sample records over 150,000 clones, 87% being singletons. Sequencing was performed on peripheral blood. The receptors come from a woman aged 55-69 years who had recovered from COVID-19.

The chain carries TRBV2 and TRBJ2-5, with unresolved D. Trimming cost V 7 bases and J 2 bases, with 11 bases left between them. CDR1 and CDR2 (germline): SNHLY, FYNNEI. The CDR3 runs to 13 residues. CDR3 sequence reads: CASTALLQETQYF. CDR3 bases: TGTGCCAGCACTGCACTTCTACAAGAGACCCAGTACTTC.

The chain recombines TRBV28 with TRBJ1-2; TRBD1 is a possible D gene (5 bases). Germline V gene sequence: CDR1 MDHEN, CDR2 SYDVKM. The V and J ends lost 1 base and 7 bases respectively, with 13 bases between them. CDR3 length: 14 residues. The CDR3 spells CASSLSPRATGYTF. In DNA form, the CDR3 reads TGTGCCAGCAGTTTATCCCCCAGGGCTACTGGCTACACCTTC.

The CDR3 DNA reads as TGCGCCAGCCTCGGGGGGGAAGGCACAGATACGCAGTATTTT. Translation gives CASLGGEGTDTQYF. The chain is built from TRBV5-1 and TRBJ2-3; 8 bases are a match to TRBD2. Germline lookup yields CDR1 SGHRS and CDR2 YFSETQ. The CDR3 runs to 14 residues. The ends lost 7 bases at V and 1 base at J; junction bases unmatched: 5.

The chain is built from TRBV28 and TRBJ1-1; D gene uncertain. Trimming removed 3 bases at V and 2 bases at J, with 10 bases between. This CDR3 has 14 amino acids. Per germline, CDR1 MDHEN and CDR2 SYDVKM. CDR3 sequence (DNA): TGTGCCAGCAGTTTGCCTGAGCTAAACACTGAAGCTTTCTTT. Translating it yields CASSLPELNTEAFF.

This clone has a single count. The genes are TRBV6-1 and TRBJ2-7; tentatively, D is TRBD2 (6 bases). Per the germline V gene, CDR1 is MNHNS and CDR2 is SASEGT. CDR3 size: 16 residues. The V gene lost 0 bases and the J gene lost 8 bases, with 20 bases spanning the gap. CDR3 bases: TGTGCCAGCAGTGAAGCGGTAGCAGGAGGGCGCAGCCAGCAGTACTTC. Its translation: CASSEAVAGGRSQQYF.

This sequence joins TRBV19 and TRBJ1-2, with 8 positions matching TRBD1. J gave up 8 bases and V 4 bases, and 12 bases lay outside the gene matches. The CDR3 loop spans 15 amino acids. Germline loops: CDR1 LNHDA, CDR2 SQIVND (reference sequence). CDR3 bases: TGTGCCAGTAGTAGATCAGGGGGCAGAGGATCCGGCTACACCTTC. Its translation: CASSRSGGRGSGYTF. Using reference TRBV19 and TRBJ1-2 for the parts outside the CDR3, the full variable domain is DGGITQSPKYLFRKEGQNVTLSCEQNLNHDAMYWYRQDPGQGLRLIYYSQIVNDFQKGDIAEGYSVSREKKESFPLTVTSAQKNPTAFYLCASSRSGGRGSGYTFGSGTRLTVV.

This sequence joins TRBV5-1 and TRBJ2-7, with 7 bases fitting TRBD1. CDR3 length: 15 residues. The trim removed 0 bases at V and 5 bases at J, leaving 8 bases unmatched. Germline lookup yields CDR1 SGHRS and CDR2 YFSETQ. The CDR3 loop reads CASSLDTGVSNEQYF. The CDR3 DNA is TGCGCCAGCAGCTTGGATACAGGGGTATCAAACGAGCAGTACTTC.

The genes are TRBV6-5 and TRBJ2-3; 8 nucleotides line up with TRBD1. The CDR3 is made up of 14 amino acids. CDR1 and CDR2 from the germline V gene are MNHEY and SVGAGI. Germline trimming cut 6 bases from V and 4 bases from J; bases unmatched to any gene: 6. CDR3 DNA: TGTGCCAGCAGCCCGACAGGGGCCCCAGATACGCAGTATTTT. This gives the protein CASSPTGAPDTQYF.

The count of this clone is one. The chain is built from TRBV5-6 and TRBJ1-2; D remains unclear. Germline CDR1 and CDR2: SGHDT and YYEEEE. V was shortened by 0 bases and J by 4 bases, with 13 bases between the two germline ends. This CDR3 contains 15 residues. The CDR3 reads CASSLDREDPYGYTF. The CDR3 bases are TGTGCCAGCAGCTTGGACAGAGAAGACCCCTATGGCTACACCTTC.

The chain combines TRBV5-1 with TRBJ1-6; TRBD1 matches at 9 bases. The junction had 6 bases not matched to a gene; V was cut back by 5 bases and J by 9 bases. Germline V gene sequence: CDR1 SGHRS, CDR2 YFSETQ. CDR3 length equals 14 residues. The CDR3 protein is CASRAGTGSSPLHF. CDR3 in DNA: TGCGCCAGCAGGGCCGGGACAGGGAGTTCACCCCTCCACTTT.

This CDR3 reads CASRLAGRNTEAFF. CDR3 nucleotide sequence: TGTGCCAGCAGGCTCGCGGGAAGGAACACTGAAGCTTTCTTT. The rearrangement links TRBV6-5 to TRBJ1-1; D is ambiguous. CDR1 and CDR2 (germline): MNHEY, SVGAGI. Trimming took off 6 bases at V and 1 base at J, with 12 bases between the two ends. CDR3 length: 14 amino acids.

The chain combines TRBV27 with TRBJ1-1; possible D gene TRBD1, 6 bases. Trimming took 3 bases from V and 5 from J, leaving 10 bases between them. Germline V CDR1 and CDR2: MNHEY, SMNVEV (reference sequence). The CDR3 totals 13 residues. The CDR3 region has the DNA TGTGCCAGCAGTTTTCAGGGGCGGACTGAAGCTTTCTTT. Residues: CASSFQGRTEAFF.

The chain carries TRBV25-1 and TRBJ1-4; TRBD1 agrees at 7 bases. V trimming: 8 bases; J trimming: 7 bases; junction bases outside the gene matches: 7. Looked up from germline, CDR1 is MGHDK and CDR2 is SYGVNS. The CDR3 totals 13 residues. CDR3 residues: CASAVGQSEKLFF. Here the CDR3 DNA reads TGTGCCAGCGCTGTGGGACAGTCTGAAAAACTGTTTTTT.

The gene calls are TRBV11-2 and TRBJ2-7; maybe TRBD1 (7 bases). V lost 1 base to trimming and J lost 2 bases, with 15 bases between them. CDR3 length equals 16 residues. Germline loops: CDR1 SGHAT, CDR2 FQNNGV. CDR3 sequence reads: CASSLVAGQGAYEQYF. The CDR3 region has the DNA TGTGCCAGCAGCTTAGTCGCGGGGCAGGGGGCCTACGAGCAGTACTTC.

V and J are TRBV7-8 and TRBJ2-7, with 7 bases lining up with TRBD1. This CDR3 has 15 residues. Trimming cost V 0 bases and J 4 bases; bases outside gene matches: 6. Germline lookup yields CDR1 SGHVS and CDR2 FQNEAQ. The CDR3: CASSLAGTVSYEQYF. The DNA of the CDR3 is TGTGCCAGCAGCTTAGCCGGGACAGTGAGTTACGAGCAGTACTTC.

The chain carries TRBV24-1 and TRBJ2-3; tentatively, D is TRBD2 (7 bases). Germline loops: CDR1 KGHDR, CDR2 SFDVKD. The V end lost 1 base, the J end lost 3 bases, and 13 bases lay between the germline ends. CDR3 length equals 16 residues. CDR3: CATSDLGGGITDTQYF. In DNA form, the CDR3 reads TGTGCCACCAGTGATTTAGGGGGGGGCATAACAGATACGCAGTATTTT.

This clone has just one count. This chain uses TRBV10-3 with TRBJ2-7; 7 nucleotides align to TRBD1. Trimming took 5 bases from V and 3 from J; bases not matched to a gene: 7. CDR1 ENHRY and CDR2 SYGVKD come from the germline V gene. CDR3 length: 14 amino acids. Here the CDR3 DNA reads TGTGCCATCAGTTCCGGACAGGAGATCTACGAGCAGTACTTC. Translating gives CAISSGQEIYEQYF.

CDR3: CASSLIIAGGLNTQYF. CDR3 nucleotide sequence: TGCGCCAGCAGCCTCATTATAGCGGGGGGGCTGAATACGCAGTATTTT. The V call is TRBV5-1, the J call TRBJ2-3; 11 bases fit TRBD2. The CDR3 consists of 16 residues. The junction had 11 bases not matched to a gene; V was cut back by 4 bases and J by 7 bases. The germline gives CDR1 SGHRS, CDR2 YFSETQ. The full variable domain, with the rest looked up from reference TRBV5-1 and TRBJ2-3, is KAGVTQTPRYLIKTRGQQVTLSCSPISGHRSVSWYQQTPGQGLQFLFEYFSETQRNKGNFPGRFSGRQFSNSRSEMNVSTLELGDSALYLCASSLIIAGGLNTQYFGPGTRLTVL.

Here the CDR3 reads CASSQVQQGPNEKLFF. The CDR3 region has the DNA TGTGCCAGCAGCCAAGTACAACAGGGACCTAATGAAAAACTGTTTTTT. The V gene is TRBV4-2, the J gene TRBJ1-4; D perhaps matches TRBD1 (6 bases). The CDR3 contains 16 residues. The V end was cut by 1 base, the J end by 3 bases, with 12 bases between. CDR1 is LGHNA, CDR2 YNFKEQ, per germline.

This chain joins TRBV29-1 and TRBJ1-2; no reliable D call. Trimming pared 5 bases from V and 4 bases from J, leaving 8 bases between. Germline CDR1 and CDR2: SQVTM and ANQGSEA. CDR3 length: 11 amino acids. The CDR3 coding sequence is TGCAGCGTTCTATCACCCTATGGCTACACCTTC. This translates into CSVLSPYGYTF.

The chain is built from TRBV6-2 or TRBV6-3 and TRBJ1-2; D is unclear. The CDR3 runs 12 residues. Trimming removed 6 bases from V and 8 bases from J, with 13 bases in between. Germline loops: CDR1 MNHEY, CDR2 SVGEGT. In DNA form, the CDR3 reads TGTGCCAGCAGCTGGATTTCGGGGGGCTACACCTTC. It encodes CASSWISGGYTF.

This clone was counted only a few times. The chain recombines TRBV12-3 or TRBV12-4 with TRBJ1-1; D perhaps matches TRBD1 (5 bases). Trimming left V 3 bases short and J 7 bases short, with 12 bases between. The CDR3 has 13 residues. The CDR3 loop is CASSLQGSVEAFF. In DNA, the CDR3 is TGTGCCAGCAGTTTGCAGGGAAGCGTTGAAGCTTTCTTT.